These 21 T cell receptor beta chains came from one sample sequenced in a study of T cells expressing NK-cell markers. Following a re-call of the 5' RACE reads, TCRdb has one entry per CDR3 protein and lacks DNA. The sample holds over 350,000 distinct CDR3 sequences. The sample taken for sequencing was blood T cells: a sorted CD56 or NKG2C T cell subset, CD4+ or CD8+ T cells, or bulk PBMC T cells (not recorded which). The source of these receptors is a woman in her forties or fifties in good health.

The rearrangement uses TRBV5-1 and TRBJ2-5; checking the TCRdb D call of TRBD1 is not possible without DNA. CDR1 and CDR2 (germline): SGHRS, YFSETQ. The CDR3 loop spans 15 amino acids. This chain's CDR3 is CASSLEGDPGETQYF.

CDR3 loop: CASRPAGGNTIYF. The chain recombines TRBV12-3 or TRBV12-4 with TRBJ1-3. The CDR3 length is 13 residues.

The chain has TRBV7-2 and TRBJ2-1; TCRdb's D call of TRBD1 is untestable without DNA. Germline V gives CDR1 SGHTA, CDR2 FQGNSA. CDR3 length equals 14 residues. The CDR3 sequence: CASSHGTGYNEQFF.

The rearrangement joins TRBV2 to TRBJ1-6. This CDR3 region has 13 residues. Germline V CDR1 and CDR2: SNHLY, FYNNEI. CDR3 in amino acids: CASSDVGSSPLHF.

This sequence joins TRBV11-2 and TRBJ1-6; TCRdb's assignment of TRBD1 cannot be checked, as there is no DNA. The CDR3 totals 14 residues. Per the germline V gene, CDR1 is SGHAT and CDR2 is FQNNGV. CDR3 sequence reads: CASSFGIRNSPLHF.

The chain has TRBV5-1 and TRBJ2-1; as DNA is missing, the TRBD1 call by TCRdb cannot be tested. From germline, CDR1 is SGHRS and CDR2 YFSETQ. The CDR3 totals 17 residues. The CDR3 loop is CASSWSPTNVLVNEQFF.

This chain links TRBV5-1 with TRBJ1-3. The germline CDR1 and CDR2 sequences are SGHRS and YFSETQ. The CDR3 consists of 15 residues. The CDR3: CASSLNNGFENTIYF. Combining the CDR3 with reference TRBV5-1 and TRBJ1-3 gives the whole variable domain KAGVTQTPRYLIKTRGQQVTLSCSPISGHRSVSWYQQTPGQGLQFLFEYFSETQRNKGNFPGRFSGRQFSNSRSEMNVSTLELGDSALYLCASSLNNGFENTIYFGEGSWLTVV.

This chain links TRBV19 with TRBJ2-3; TCRdb designates TRBD2, a call that cannot be tested without DNA. Germline lookup yields CDR1 LNHDA and CDR2 SQIVND (reference sequence). The CDR3 runs 14 residues. CDR3: CASAVAGGSDTQYF.

This chain uses TRBV6-5 with TRBJ1-2; TCRdb lists TRBD1, though no DNA is available to test this call. The CDR3 is made up of 15 amino acids. Germline V gene data show CDR1 as MNHEY and CDR2 as SVGAGI. The CDR3: CASSYSNTGGHGYTF.

The V and J genes are TRBV7-9 and TRBJ1-2; checking the TCRdb D call of TRBD1 is not possible without DNA. The CDR3 spans 15 residues. The germline CDR1 and CDR2 sequences are SEHNR and FQNEAQ (reference sequence). CDR3 residues: CASSLGTGNVYGYTF.

The chain is built from TRBV19 and TRBJ1-3; TCRdb's D call, TRBD1, is unchecked because there is no DNA. This CDR3 has 12 amino acids. Germline assignment: CDR1 LNHDA and CDR2 SQIVND (reference sequence). CDR3 residues: CATGTTGNTIYF.

The genes are TRBV24-1 and TRBJ2-1; TCRdb proposes TRBD1, but this gene call is untestable without DNA. The germline V gene has CDR1 KGHDR and CDR2 SFDVKD. The CDR3 totals 16 residues. CDR3 loop: CATSDAGQGVYNEQFF.

The CDR3: CASSPPWAHGEKTDTQYF. This chain connects TRBV25-1 to TRBJ2-3; with no DNA, the TCRdb D assignment of TRBD2 cannot be verified. The CDR3 contains 18 residues. Germline loops: CDR1 MGHDK, CDR2 SYGVNS. Full variable domain (missing parts from reference TRBV25-1 and TRBJ2-3): EADIYQTPRYLVIGTGKKITLECSQTMGHDKMYWYQQDPGMELHLIHYSYGVNSTEKGDLSSESTVSRIRTEHFPLTLESARPSHTSQYLCASSPPWAHGEKTDTQYFGPGTRLTVL.

The chain carries TRBV3-1 and TRBJ2-1; the D gene TCRdb calls, TRBD1, cannot be checked with no DNA. This CDR3 is built from 13 residues. Germline CDR1 LGHDT, CDR2 YNNKEL (reference sequence). This chain's CDR3 is CASSQAGGKEQFF.

J is TRBJ1-1 and V is TRBV7-2. The CDR3 length is 12 residues. Germline V gives CDR1 SGHTA, CDR2 FQGNSA. CDR3 in amino acids: CASSLVADRAFF.

The V gene is TRBV12-3 or TRBV12-4, the J gene TRBJ1-1. This CDR3 has 14 amino acids. The CDR3 spells CASSPALGPDEAFF.

The chain has TRBV7-9 and TRBJ1-1. The CDR3 extends over 12 amino acids. The germline gives CDR1 SEHNR, CDR2 FQNEAQ (reference sequence). CDR3 protein: CASSTKYTEAFF.

V gene TRBV12-3 or TRBV12-4 combines with J gene TRBJ1-6; the TCRdb call, TRBD1, lacks DNA for checking. The CDR3 is 13 amino acids. The CDR3 reads CASKGPVNSPLHF.

This sequence joins TRBV6-5 and TRBJ2-2; absent DNA, TCRdb's TRBD1 call cannot be checked. Germline V gene sequence: CDR1 MNHEY, CDR2 SVGAGI. This CDR3 spans 18 amino acids. CDR3 region: CASSYSGQGAYNTGELFF.

The CDR3 protein is CASSPGRLAGDASGANVLTF. The chain has TRBV6-5 and TRBJ2-6; the D gene TCRdb calls, TRBD2, cannot be checked with no DNA. Germline-derived CDR1 and CDR2 are MNHEY and SVGAGI. This CDR3 is 20 amino acids long.

This chain connects TRBV10-3 to TRBJ1-2; the TRBD1 assignment by TCRdb is unverifiable without DNA. Germline loops: CDR1 ENHRY, CDR2 SYGVKD. The CDR3 has 14 residues. The CDR3 is CAIRGTPRGYGYTF.